The entry below describes one TCR beta chain. This clone showed up many times. Its antigen is still unknown. Nothing much larger sits one base from this clone, and base qualities are not available. The donors were healthy, HIV-negative adults with no recently reported acute infections or vaccinations. Every donor was a Caucasian adult residing in Nashville, Tennessee, USA. In the unsorted samples, 90 million to 100 million PBMCs were counted, and genomic DNA was extracted using the QIAamp DNA Blood Mini kit. After blood collection by leukapheresis, PBMCs were isolated using Ficoll-Histopaque density gradient centrifugation and then cryopreserved in the vapor phase of liquid nitrogen. The data originate from a study of shared clonotypes between healthy human individuals (dated by TCRdb to the early 2020s). With regard to the full study: The cohort included a few men and a couple of women between 18 and 49 years of age. Libraries were prepared and TCR repertoires were sequenced by different laboratories using diverse techniques, in order to increase sequencing depth and limit assay-specific biases. Each donor's leukapheresis produced roughly between roughly 0.9 and 9 billion PBMCs. To estimate repertoire size and how much clonotypes are shared between individuals, the study performed deep sequencing of blood TCR repertoires from 4 to 6 healthy adults.

Using the deep immunoSEQ assay, TCR CDR3 regions were amplified from genomic DNA by multiplex PCR. Extracted genomic DNA from each cell subset was spread evenly across all wells of several immunoSEQ 96-well plates, with each plate serving as a replicate. For unsorted PBMC, 250 to 300 ng genomic DNA, equal to 32,000 or so T cell genomes, was loaded into each replicate PCR. Ten immunoSEQ deep assay plates were used to sequence unsorted PBMC genomic DNA. The purified libraries were quantified using a Qubit 3.0 fluorometer, sized with a Bioanalyzer 2100, and then quantified again using the KAPA Library Quantification kit. Every immunoSEQ 96-well plate was sequenced on a dedicated single-read 150-cycle Illumina NextSeq 550 flow cell. The published analysis was carried out like this. The immunoSEQ output contained only junctional sequences without quality scores, so filtering could not match that applied to full-length reads. Sequences were annotated with PyIR, a Python wrapper for IgBLAST v1.9, and V/J genes and CDR3 were assigned using IMGT germline references. Any read was removed if the V/J assignment was weak (E-value above 1e-6), the CDR3 was missing, or the read contained stop codons, out-of-frame junctions, or ambiguous translated residues. A V3J clonotype was defined by an identical inferred V gene, J gene, and CDR3 amino acid sequence. To compute the percentage overlap between repertoires, the number of shared unique clonotypes was divided by the size of the smaller repertoire. Three approaches were used to assess repertoire richness: RTK rarefaction, the Chao1 estimator, and Recon v2.1 estimates of unobserved clonotypes. TCRdb obtained this table from immuneACCESS and retained in-frame rearrangements with V and J assigned. These tables miss some clones; where compared with another copy, unresolved V genes account for less than half of the shortfall, and the remainder is unexplained. V, J and clone size are taken as reported in that table, and D and trimming were inferred from the DNA itself. The table for this sample lists approximately 480,000 clones; about 79% of them were counted only once. The leading ten clones occupy around an eighth of the sample.

The CDR3 numbers 15 residues from cysteine through phenylalanine. Here the CDR3 DNA is all that survives: 45 bases in frame from base 1. V is clipped by 1 base and J by 7 bases, and the sequence between their germline boundaries is 13 bases long. According to the germline V gene (reference sequence), CDR1 reads SEHNR and CDR2 reads FQNEAQ. The research as a whole found: Because the study included only a small number of donors, the genetic and exposure-history diversity represented was limited. Sampling was restricted to blood, and TCR repertoires in tissue are likely to differ from TCR repertoires in blood. Pairwise subsampling led to the expectation that sequencing depth would affect the degree of clonotype sharing among donors.

The specimen sequenced was PBMCs. The receptor's source is a woman in her thirties or forties in good health. Some clones in this sample may be carry-over from other donors' samples. Here the chain combines TRBV7-9 and TRBJ1-4; TRBD1 is a weak D gene call, 5 bases matching. CDR3 reads: CASSLGSGTGEKLFF. The DNA sequence follows: TGTGCCAGCAGCTTAGGGTCGGGGACTGGTGAAAAACTGTTTTTT.